Here is one T cell receptor (beta chain) with its context. Its antigen is as yet unknown. The CDR3 runs to 16 residues. Trimming removed 3 bases from V and 3 bases from J, with 17 bases in between. Germline CDR1 MGHDK, CDR2 SYGVNS. These data are taken from a study of T cells after posttransplantation cyclophosphamide. Study-wide results and limits: Skin or GI-infiltrating T cells shared few TRB sequences with blood. Later blood repertoires were often dominated by clones from the donor CD8+ memory compartment.

TCRdb's table, derived via immunoSEQ multiplex PCR, lists solely in-frame clones and lacks some. The sample lists about 28,000 clones; around 86% were seen once. V and J are TRBV25-1 and TRBJ1-2, with D tentatively TRBD1 (6 bases). Sequenced sample: PBMCs. This receptor was identified in a man aged 45-65 years. CDR3 DNA: TGTGCCAGCAGTGAGTGGACAGATCCAGCGCACTATGGCTACACCTTC. Translated, it gives CASSEWTDPAHYGYTF.